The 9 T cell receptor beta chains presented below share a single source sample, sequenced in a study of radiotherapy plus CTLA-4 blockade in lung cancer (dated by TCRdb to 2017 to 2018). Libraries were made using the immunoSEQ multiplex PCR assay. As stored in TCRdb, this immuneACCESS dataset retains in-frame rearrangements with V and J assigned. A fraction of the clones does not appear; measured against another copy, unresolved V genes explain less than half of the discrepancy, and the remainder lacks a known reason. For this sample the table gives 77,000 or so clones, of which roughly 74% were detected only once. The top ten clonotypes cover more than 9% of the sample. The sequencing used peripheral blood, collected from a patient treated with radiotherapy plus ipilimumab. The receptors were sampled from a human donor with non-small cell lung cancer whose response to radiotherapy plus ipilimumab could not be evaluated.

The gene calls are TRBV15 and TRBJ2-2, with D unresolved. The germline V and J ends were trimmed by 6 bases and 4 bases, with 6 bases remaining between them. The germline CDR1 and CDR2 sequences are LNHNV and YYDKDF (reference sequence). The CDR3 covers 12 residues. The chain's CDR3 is CATRTATGELFF. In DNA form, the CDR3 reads TGTGCCACCAGAACAGCCACCGGGGAGCTGTTTTTT.

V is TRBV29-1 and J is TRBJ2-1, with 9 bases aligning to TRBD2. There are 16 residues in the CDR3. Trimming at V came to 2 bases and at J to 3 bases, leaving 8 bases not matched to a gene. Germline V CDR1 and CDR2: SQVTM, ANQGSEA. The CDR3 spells CSVEWLAGRSYNEQFF. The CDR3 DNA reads TGCAGCGTTGAATGGCTAGCGGGGAGAAGCTACAATGAGCAGTTCTTC.

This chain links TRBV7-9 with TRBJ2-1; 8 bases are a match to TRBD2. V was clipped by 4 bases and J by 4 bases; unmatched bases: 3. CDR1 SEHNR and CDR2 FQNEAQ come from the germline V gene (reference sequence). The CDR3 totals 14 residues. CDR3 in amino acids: CASSSTSEYNEQFF. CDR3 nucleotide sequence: TGTGCCAGCAGCTCGACTAGCGAATACAATGAGCAGTTCTTC.

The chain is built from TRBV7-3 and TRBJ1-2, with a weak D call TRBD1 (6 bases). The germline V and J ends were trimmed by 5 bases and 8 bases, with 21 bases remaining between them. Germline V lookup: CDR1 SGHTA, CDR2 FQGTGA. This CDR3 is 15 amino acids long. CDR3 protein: CASSEMTGPVWGYTF. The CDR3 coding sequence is TGTGCCAGCAGCGAAATGACAGGTCCCGTTTGGGGCTACACCTTC.

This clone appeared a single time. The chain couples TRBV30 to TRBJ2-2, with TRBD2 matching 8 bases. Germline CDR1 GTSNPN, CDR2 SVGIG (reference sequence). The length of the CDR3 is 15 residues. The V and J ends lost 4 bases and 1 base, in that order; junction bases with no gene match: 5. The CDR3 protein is CAWKSTSGNTGELFF. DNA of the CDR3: TGTGCCTGGAAAAGTACTAGCGGGAACACCGGGGAGCTGTTTTTT.

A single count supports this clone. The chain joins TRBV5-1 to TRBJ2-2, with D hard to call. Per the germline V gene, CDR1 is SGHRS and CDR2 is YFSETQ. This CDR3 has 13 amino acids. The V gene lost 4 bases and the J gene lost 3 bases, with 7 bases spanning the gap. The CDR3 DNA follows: TGCGCCAGCAGCGAGCTGGACACCGGGGAGCTGTTTTTT. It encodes CASSELDTGELFF.

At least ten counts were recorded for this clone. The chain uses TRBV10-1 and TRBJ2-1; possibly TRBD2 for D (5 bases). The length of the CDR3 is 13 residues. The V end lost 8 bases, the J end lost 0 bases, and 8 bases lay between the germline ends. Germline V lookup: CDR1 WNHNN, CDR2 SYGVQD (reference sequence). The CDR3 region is CASSGSSYNEQFF. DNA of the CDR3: TGCGCCAGCTCGGGGAGCTCCTACAATGAGCAGTTCTTC.

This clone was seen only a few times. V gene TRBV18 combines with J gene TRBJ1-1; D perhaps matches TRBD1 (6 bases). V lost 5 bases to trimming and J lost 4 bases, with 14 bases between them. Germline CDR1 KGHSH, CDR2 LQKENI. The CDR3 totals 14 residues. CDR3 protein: CASSVPTGSTEAFF. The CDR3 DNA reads TGTGCCAGCTCAGTACCCACAGGGTCCACTGAAGCTTTCTTT.

The CDR3 sequence is CSVDLGAGRYF. The CDR3 region has the DNA TGCAGTGTGGATCTAGGGGCTGGACGGTACTTC. The chain combines TRBV20-1 with TRBJ2-7, with D perhaps TRBD1 (5 bases). V lost 7 bases and J lost 12, with 19 bases in between. The CDR3 consists of 11 residues. CDR1 and CDR2 from the germline V gene are DFQATT and SNEGSKA (reference sequence).